The 27 T cell receptor beta chains below were found in one sample sequenced in a study of cytomegalovirus exposure and HLA in healthy donors. The PCR contained 60 Vbeta and 13 Jbeta primers. Clones were read by immunoSEQ multiplex PCR, and TCRdb kept only the in-frame ones, dropping some. Its table lists some 120,000 clones. The specimen sequenced was PBMCs. All receptors derive from a man younger than 40 in good health and CMV-seronegative.

The chain has TRBV7-3 and TRBJ1-2; the D is unclear. CDR1 and CDR2 from the germline V gene are SGHTA and FQGTGA. Trimming shortened V by 5 bases and J by 2 bases, and 15 bases separated the two germline ends. The CDR3 covers 15 residues. The CDR3 bases are TGTGCCAGCAGCCCCACGGGAGGGCCCAACTATGGCTACACCTTC. It specifies CASSPTGGPNYGYTF.

The rearrangement joins TRBV7-3 to TRBJ2-3; TRBD1 matches 7 bases. This CDR3 has 14 residues. The V and J ends lost 4 bases and 5 bases, in that order; junction bases with no gene match: 6. Germline CDR1 reads SGHTA; CDR2 reads FQGTGA. The CDR3 DNA sequence: TGTGCCAGCAGCTCAGGACAGGATCAAGATACGCAGTATTTT. Amino acids: CASSSGQDQDTQYF.

V usage is TRBV4-3 and J usage is TRBJ2-2; 10 bases agree with TRBD2. The CDR3 loop spans 19 amino acids. The trim removed 0 bases at V and 3 bases at J, leaving 10 bases unmatched. Germline V gene lookup returns CDR1 LGHNA and CDR2 YSLEER. CDR3 sequence: CASSQEGIAGGSYTGELFF. CDR3 DNA: TGCGCCAGCAGCCAAGAGGGAATAGCGGGAGGATCCTACACCGGGGAGCTGTTTTTT.

The V and J genes are TRBV7-9 and TRBJ2-4, with 9 bases lining up with TRBD1. From germline, CDR1 is SEHNR and CDR2 FQNEAQ (reference sequence). The V gene end was trimmed by 5 bases and the J gene end by 6 bases; junction bases not matched to a gene: 2. The CDR3 sequence is 13 residues long. CDR3 DNA: TGTGCCAGCAGCCAGGGACAGGGAAACATTCAGTACTTC. Amino acids: CASSQGQGNIQYF. Full variable domain (rest looked up from reference TRBV7-9 and TRBJ2-4): DTGVSQNPRHKITKRGQNVTFRCDPISEHNRLYWYRQTLGQGPEFLTYFQNEAQLEKSRLLSDRFSAERPKGSFSTLEIQRTEQGDSAMYLCASSQGQGNIQYFGAGTRLSVL.

The V gene is TRBV7-2, the J gene TRBJ1-1, with D unclear. The CDR3 runs 12 residues. Germline CDR1 reads SGHTA; CDR2 reads FQGNSA. The V gene lost 5 bases and the J gene lost 6 bases, with 10 bases spanning the gap. DNA of the CDR3: TGTGCCAGCAGCCCCCGGAGGGCTGAAGCTTTCTTT. As protein: CASSPRRAEAFF. Full variable domain (missing parts from reference TRBV7-2 and TRBJ1-1): GAGVSQSPSNKVTEKGKDVELRCDPISGHTALYWYRQSLGQGLEFLIYFQGNSAPDKSGLPSDRFSAERTGGSVSTLTIQRTQQEDSAVYLCASSPRRAEAFFGQGTRLTVV.

J is TRBJ2-7 and V is TRBV19; 7 nucleotides agree with TRBD1. CDR1 is LNHDA, CDR2 SQIVND, per germline (reference sequence). V lost 4 bases, J lost 2 bases, and 8 bases stayed unmatched. This CDR3 spans 15 amino acids. Here the CDR3 reads CASSTDSGQTYEQYF. The CDR3 bases are TGTGCCAGTAGTACGGACTCGGGACAGACCTACGAGCAGTACTTC.

The chain joins TRBV15 to TRBJ1-2; no clear D. CDR3 length equals 15 residues. Trimming took 2 bases from V and 0 from J, leaving 10 bases between them. CDR1 is LNHNV, CDR2 YYDKDF, per germline (reference sequence). The CDR3 protein is CATSRREVSNYGYTF. DNA for the CDR3: TGTGCCACCAGCAGAAGGGAGGTTTCTAACTATGGCTACACCTTC.

This rearrangement joins TRBV7-9 to TRBJ1-2; D uncertain. The CDR3 sequence is 13 residues long. CDR1 and CDR2 from the germline V gene are SEHNR and FQNEAQ (reference sequence). Trimming removed 6 bases at V and 1 base at J, with 9 bases between. The CDR3 loop is CASSPRDNYGYTF. Written as DNA, the CDR3 is TGTGCCAGCAGTCCGAGAGATAACTATGGCTACACCTTC.

The V call is TRBV9, the J call TRBJ2-5; D not certain. Germline V gene sequence: CDR1 SGDLS, CDR2 YYNGEE. Deletions cut 0 bases from V and 2 bases from J, with 11 bases between. This CDR3 spans 15 amino acids. The DNA for the CDR3 is TGTGCCAGCAGCGTAGTAGGAGAAAGGCAAGAGACCCAGTACTTC. The encoded protein is CASSVVGERQETQYF.

The rearrangement links TRBV28 to TRBJ1-5; TRBD1 might be the D (5 bases). Deletions cut 2 bases from V and 7 bases from J, with 12 bases between. The CDR3 is made up of 14 amino acids. In germline, CDR1 is MDHEN, CDR2 SYDVKM. CDR3 sequence reads: CASSLRGFVQPQHF. The CDR3 DNA sequence: TGTGCCAGCAGTTTAAGGGGTTTTGTGCAGCCCCAGCATTTT.

This chain uses TRBV6-1 with TRBJ1-1, with 8 bases lining up with TRBD1. The CDR3 is 14 residues long. Trimming took 7 bases from V and 7 from J; bases not matched to a gene: 11. The germline CDR1 and CDR2 sequences are MNHNS and SASEGT. The CDR3 DNA reads as TGTGCCAGCACCCTGGGACAGGAACCTTTTGAAGCTTTCTTT. Its protein product is CASTLGQEPFEAFF.

The chain joins TRBV7-2 to TRBJ2-7, with D possibly matching TRBD2 (5 bases). The V gene lost 2 bases and the J gene lost 0 bases, with 20 bases spanning the gap. The germline gives CDR1 SGHTA, CDR2 FQGNSA. This CDR3 comprises 18 residues. CDR3 DNA: TGTGCCAGCAGCTTATCTCATAGAGGGAGAGGGCTCTCCTACGAGCAGTACTTC. It yields the protein CASSLSHRGRGLSYEQYF.

The CDR3 DNA is TGTGCCAGCAGCTCCCTCGGACTAGCGGGGGGCAATGAGCAGTTCTTC. This gives the protein CASSSLGLAGGNEQFF. The chain joins TRBV28 to TRBJ2-1, with 14 bases identical to TRBD2. The V segment lost 6 bases and the J segment 6 bases; nucleotides outside the gene matches: 7. This CDR3 spans 16 amino acids. Germline CDR1 reads MDHEN; CDR2 reads SYDVKM.

The V call is TRBV19, the J call TRBJ2-1, with TRBD2 as a possible D gene (6 bases). V gave up 5 bases and J gave up 4 bases, with 15 bases separating them. Germline V lookup: CDR1 LNHDA, CDR2 SQIVND (reference sequence). CDR3 length equals 15 residues. CDR3 bases: TGTGCCAGTAGTTATCGAGCGGGCGTTTACAATGAGCAGTTCTTC. It encodes CASSYRAGVYNEQFF.

V is TRBV15 and J is TRBJ1-1; D may be TRBD1 (6 bases). Per germline, CDR1 LNHNV and CDR2 YYDKDF (reference sequence). The V gene lost 5 bases and the J gene lost 6 bases, with 16 bases spanning the gap. The CDR3 sequence is 14 residues long. The CDR3 DNA follows: TGTGCCACCAGCGGCCTGGGGGGGCTTGCTGAAGCTTTCTTT. It specifies CATSGLGGLAEAFF.

The rearrangement links TRBV28 to TRBJ2-2; a weak D match, TRBD1 (6 bases). The CDR3 spans 19 residues. Trimming took 3 bases from V and 0 from J, leaving 20 bases between them. Looked up from germline, CDR1 is MDHEN and CDR2 is SYDVKM. The CDR3 coding sequence is TGTGCCAGCAGTTTTGTGATAGAGTGGGACACCCCGAACACCGGGGAGCTGTTTTTT. Translation: CASSFVIEWDTPNTGELFF.

The chain carries TRBV6-6 and TRBJ1-3; possible D gene TRBD1, 6 bases. Germline CDR1 MNHNY, CDR2 SVGAGI (reference sequence). The V and J ends lost 11 bases and 2 bases respectively, with 13 bases between them. This CDR3 is 13 amino acids long. Here the CDR3 DNA reads TGTGCCTACTCCCAGGGGACTGGAAACACCATATATTTT. Protein: CAYSQGTGNTIYF.

This chain connects TRBV6-6 to TRBJ2-7; 10 bases align to TRBD1. Trimming took 5 bases from V and 6 from J; bases not matched to a gene: 7. CDR3 length: 14 amino acids. Germline V lookup: CDR1 MNHNY, CDR2 SVGAGI (reference sequence). CDR3 DNA sequence: TGTGCCAGCAGTCCTAGACAGGGGGCAGGCGAGCAGTACTTC. Its translation is CASSPRQGAGEQYF.

In the case of this clone: This same CDR3 is encoded by further DNA sequences in the sample. The chain uses TRBV5-1 and TRBJ1-2, with 10 bases aligning to TRBD1. Germline CDR1 reads SGHRS; CDR2 reads YFSETQ. The V segment lost 0 bases and the J segment 4 bases; nucleotides outside the gene matches: 0. The CDR3 consists of 14 residues. The CDR3, as DNA: TGCGCCAGCAGCTTGGGGACAGGGGGCTATGGCTACACCTTC. Translating it yields CASSLGTGGYGYTF. Using reference TRBV5-1 and TRBJ1-2 for the parts outside the CDR3, the full variable domain is KAGVTQTPRYLIKTRGQQVTLSCSPISGHRSVSWYQQTPGQGLQFLFEYFSETQRNKGNFPGRFSGRQFSNSRSEMNVSTLELGDSALYLCASSLGTGGYGYTFGSGTRLTVV.

The chain has TRBV7-9 and TRBJ2-7; 9 bases agree with TRBD1. After removal of 7 bases from V and 4 bases from J, the junction contained 8 bases not matched to a gene. The CDR3 is 14 residues long. Per germline, CDR1 SEHNR and CDR2 FQNEAQ (reference sequence). CDR3 loop: CASTYRQGEYEQYF. As DNA, the CDR3 is TGTGCCAGCACCTACCGACAGGGGGAATACGAGCAGTACTTC. The variable domain in full, completed from reference TRBV7-9 and TRBJ2-7, reads DTGVSQNPRHKITKRGQNVTFRCDPISEHNRLYWYRQTLGQGPEFLTYFQNEAQLEKSRLLSDRFSAERPKGSFSTLEIQRTEQGDSAMYLCASTYRQGEYEQYFGPGTRLTVT.

The rearrangement joins TRBV6-4 to TRBJ2-3; D is possibly TRBD2 (6 bases). This CDR3 is built from 15 residues. Germline V gene lookup returns CDR1 MRHNA and CDR2 SNTAGT. V lost 6 bases, J lost 0 bases, and 13 bases lay in between. CDR3 DNA sequence: TGTGCCAGCAGCCCGAGGAGCGGGAGCACAGATACGCAGTATTTT. Amino acid sequence: CASSPRSGSTDTQYF.

The rearrangement uses TRBV2 and TRBJ2-2; TRBD2 agrees at 13 bases. Germline V gives CDR1 SNHLY, CDR2 FYNNEI. This CDR3 is 19 amino acids long. The V segment lost 0 bases and the J segment 5 bases; nucleotides outside the gene matches: 9. The CDR3 here is CASSEATLRLAGGTGELFF. CDR3 DNA sequence: TGTGCCAGCAGTGAAGCTACCCTAAGACTAGCGGGAGGAACCGGGGAGCTGTTTTTT.

The V call is TRBV19, the J call TRBJ2-1, with 14 bases matching TRBD2. CDR3 length: 16 residues. V lost 3 bases and J lost 9; bases outside the gene matches: 7. The V gene's germline CDR1 is LNHDA and CDR2 SQIVND (reference sequence). CDR3 region: CASSITGLAGEGEQFF. CDR3 bases: TGTGCCAGTAGTATCACGGGACTAGCGGGAGAAGGTGAGCAGTTCTTC.

V gene TRBV4-3 combines with J gene TRBJ2-2, with D perhaps TRBD2 (6 bases). Germline loops: CDR1 LGHNA, CDR2 YSLEER. V dropped 0 bases and J dropped 5 bases, with 13 bases sitting between them. CDR3 size: 16 residues. Here the CDR3 DNA reads TGCGCCAGCAGCCAAGATACGGGGGAATGGACCGGGGAGCTGTTTTTT. It codes for CASSQDTGEWTGELFF.

The rearrangement uses TRBV30 and TRBJ1-1; D is undetermined. The germline CDR1 and CDR2 sequences are GTSNPN and SVGIG (reference sequence). V lost 0 bases and J 2 bases, leaving 19 bases between the germline ends. This CDR3 comprises 17 residues. The CDR3 region is CAWSVGVYVRENTEAFF. The CDR3 DNA sequence: TGTGCCTGGAGTGTCGGGGTATATGTACGGGAAAACACTGAAGCTTTCTTT.

The rearrangement joins TRBV6-6 to TRBJ2-7, with 7 bases lining up with TRBD2. The V gene end was trimmed by 5 bases and the J gene end by 4 bases; junction bases not matched to a gene: 5. The CDR3 consists of 13 residues. In germline, CDR1 is MNHNY, CDR2 SVGAGI (reference sequence). Written as DNA, the CDR3 is TGTGCCAGCAGTGTAGGGAGGGGATACGAGCAGTACTTC. This sequence encodes CASSVGRGYEQYF.

The chain joins TRBV20-1 to TRBJ1-2; D not resolved. CDR1 and CDR2 from the germline V gene are DFQATT and SNEGSKA (reference sequence). The CDR3 has 10 residues. The V end was cut by 3 bases, the J end by 4 bases, with 3 bases between. CDR3: CSASRYGYTF. CDR3 DNA: TGCAGTGCTAGCCGCTATGGCTACACCTTC.